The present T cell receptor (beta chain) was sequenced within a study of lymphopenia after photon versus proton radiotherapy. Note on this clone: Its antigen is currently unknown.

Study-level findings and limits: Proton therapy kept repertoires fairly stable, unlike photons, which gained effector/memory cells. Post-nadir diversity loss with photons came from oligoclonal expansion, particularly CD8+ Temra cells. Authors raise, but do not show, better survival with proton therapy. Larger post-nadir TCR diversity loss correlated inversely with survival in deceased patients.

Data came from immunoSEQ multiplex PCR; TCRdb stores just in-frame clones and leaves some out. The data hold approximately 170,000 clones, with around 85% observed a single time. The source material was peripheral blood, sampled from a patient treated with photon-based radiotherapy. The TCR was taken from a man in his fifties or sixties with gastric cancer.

The chain's CDR3 is CASSEQGGEQYF. The CDR3 nucleotides are TGTGCCAGCAGTGAACAGGGTGGGGAGCAGTACTTC. The rearrangement joins TRBV6-1 to TRBJ2-7; D perhaps matches TRBD1 (5 bases). This CDR3 spans 12 amino acids. Germline assignment: CDR1 MNHNS and CDR2 SASEGT. The V end was cut by 2 bases, the J end by 7 bases, with 9 bases between.